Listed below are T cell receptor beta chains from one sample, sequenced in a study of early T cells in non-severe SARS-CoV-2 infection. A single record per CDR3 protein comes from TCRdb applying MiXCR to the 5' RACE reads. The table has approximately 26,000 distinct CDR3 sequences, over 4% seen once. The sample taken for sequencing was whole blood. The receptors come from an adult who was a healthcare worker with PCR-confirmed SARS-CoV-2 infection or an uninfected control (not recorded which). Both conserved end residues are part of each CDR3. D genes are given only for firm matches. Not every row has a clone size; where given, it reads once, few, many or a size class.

CDR3: CASSEVKAGAGANVLTF; DNA: TGTGCCAGCAGTGAAGTTAAGGCAGGGGCTGGGGCCAACGTCCTGACTTTC; V: TRBV2; D: NA; size: NA; J: TRBJ2-6
CDR3: CASKGTTTNYGYTF; DNA: TGTGCCAGCAAGGGAACAACCACAAACTATGGCTACACCTTC; V: TRBV12-3/TRBV12-4; D: NA; size: many; J: TRBJ1-2
CDR3: CASSSPATGREQHTQYF; DNA: TGTGCCAGCAGCTCCCCGGCCACAGGAAGAGAACAACATACGCAGTATTTT; V: TRBV5-5; D: NA; size: many; J: TRBJ2-3
CDR3: CSAYRGGRTDTQYF; DNA: TGCAGTGCTTACCGGGGGGGCCGAACAGATACGCAGTATTTT; V: TRBV20-1; D: TRBD2; size: many; J: TRBJ2-3
CDR3: CASSFPGRETQYF; DNA: TGTGCCAGCAGCTTTCCGGGGCGAGAGACCCAGTACTTC; V: TRBV11-2; D: NA; size: many; J: TRBJ2-5
CDR3: CSARTPPRVLAGGIYNEQFF; DNA: TGCAGTGCTAGAACTCCCCCCAGGGTACTAGCGGGGGGGATTTACAATGAGCAGTTCTTC; V: TRBV20-1; D: TRBD2; size: many; J: TRBJ2-1
CDR3: CSVESGPGELFF; DNA: TGCAGCGTTGAGTCGGGGCCCGGGGAGCTGTTTTTT; V: TRBV29-1; D: NA; size: few; J: TRBJ2-2
CDR3: CASNGGVGDEQYF; DNA: TGTGCCAGCAACGGGGGAGTCGGGGATGAGCAGTACTTC; V: TRBV6-1; D: NA; size: NA; J: TRBJ2-7
CDR3: CASSQDRVPGELFF; DNA: TGCGCCAGCAGCCAAGACAGGGTGCCCGGGGAGCTGTTTTTT; V: TRBV4-1; D: NA; size: few; J: TRBJ2-2
CDR3: CASSPEWASANPEETQYF; DNA: TGTGCCAGCAGTCCAGAGTGGGCTAGCGCTAACCCCGAAGAGACCCAGTACTTC; V: TRBV12-3/TRBV12-4; D: NA; size: few; J: TRBJ2-5
CDR3: CASSGAYNEQFF; DNA: TGTGCCAGCAGCGGAGCCTACAATGAGCAGTTCTTC; V: TRBV11-3; D: NA; size: many; J: TRBJ2-1
CDR3: CASTMDRRGTEAFF; DNA: TGTGCCAGCACCATGGACAGGAGAGGCACTGAAGCTTTCTTT; V: TRBV6-5; D: TRBD1; size: medium-sized; J: TRBJ1-1
CDR3: CASSPKGQSPSGELFF; DNA: TGTGCCAGCTCACCAAAGGGACAGTCCCCTTCCGGGGAGCTGTTTTTT; V: TRBV18; D: TRBD1; size: NA; J: TRBJ2-2
CDR3: CASSSDSSRVHSLNEQFF; DNA: TGTGCCAGCAGCTCAGACTCCAGTCGGGTACATTCCTTAAATGAGCAGTTCTTC; V: TRBV7-9; D: NA; size: few; J: TRBJ2-1
CDR3: CASSSRGQSTDTQYF; DNA: TGTGCCAGCTCAAGCAGGGGGCAAAGCACAGATACGCAGTATTTT; V: TRBV18; D: TRBD1; size: NA; J: TRBJ2-3
CDR3: CASSPWTGLIHF; DNA: TGTGCCAGCAGCCCTTGGACAGGTCTCATCCACTTC; V: TRBV12-3/TRBV12-4; D: TRBD1; size: many; J: TRBJ2-7
CDR3: CASSPSPAGGNSYEQYF; DNA: TGTGCCAGCTCACCAAGCCCGGCCGGAGGGAACTCCTACGAGCAGTACTTC; V: TRBV18; D: NA; size: many; J: TRBJ2-7
CDR3: CSARTGRVSSGANVLTF; DNA: TGCAGTGCTCGGACAGGGAGGGTTAGCTCTGGGGCCAACGTCCTGACTTTC; V: TRBV20-1; D: NA; size: many; J: TRBJ2-6
CDR3: CASSPGLATGELFF; DNA: TGTGCCAGCAGCCCCGGTTTGGCCACCGGGGAGCTGTTTTTT; V: TRBV9; D: NA; size: many; J: TRBJ2-2
CDR3: CASLENVRYTDTQYF; DNA: TGTGCCAGCCTAGAGAACGTCCGATACACAGATACGCAGTATTTT; V: TRBV7-9; D: NA; size: few; J: TRBJ2-3
CDR3: CASSAGGDMAVEQYF; DNA: TGTGCCAGCAGCGCGGGGGGCGATATGGCGGTCGAGCAGTACTTC; V: TRBV11-3; D: TRBD2; size: many; J: TRBJ2-7
CDR3: CASSHGGQGFADTQYF; DNA: TGTGCCAGCAGCCATGGAGGACAGGGCTTCGCAGATACGCAGTATTTT; V: TRBV4-2; D: TRBD1; size: many; J: TRBJ2-3
CDR3: CASSPKGFF; DNA: TGTGCCAGCAGCCCGAAGGGTTTCTTT; V: TRBV7-2; D: NA; size: many; J: TRBJ1-1
CDR3: CASSSLAKNIQYF; DNA: TGTGCCAGCAGCTCTCTAGCCAAAAACATTCAGTACTTC; V: TRBV6-5; D: NA; size: many; J: TRBJ2-4
CDR3: CASSSRGSSYEQYF; DNA: TGTGCCAGCAGCTCGCGGGGTTCGAGCTACGAGCAGTACTTC; V: TRBV5-4; D: NA; size: few; J: TRBJ2-7
CDR3: CASSLSITEAFF; DNA: TGTGCCAGCAGCTTAAGCATCACTGAAGCTTTCTTT; V: TRBV7-9; D: NA; size: NA; J: TRBJ1-1
CDR3: CASSRQGPSYEQYF; DNA: TGTGCCAGCAGCCGACAGGGGCCGTCCTACGAGCAGTACTTC; V: TRBV12-3/TRBV12-4; D: TRBD1; size: many; J: TRBJ2-7
CDR3: CASSQALGAEQYF; DNA: TGCGCCAGCAGCCAAGCTTTGGGCGCCGAGCAGTACTTC; V: TRBV4-1; D: NA; size: many; J: TRBJ2-7
CDR3: CASSPKDRGPGTEAFF; DNA: TGTGCCAGCAGCCCCAAGGACAGGGGACCGGGGACTGAAGCTTTCTTT; V: TRBV3-1; D: TRBD1; size: many; J: TRBJ1-1
CDR3: CASSLGQGITYEQYF; DNA: TGTGCTAGCAGCTTGGGACAGGGAATTACCTACGAGCAGTACTTC; V: TRBV7-7; D: TRBD1; size: many; J: TRBJ2-7